The table lists the clone carrying this TCR beta chain with many counts. Antigen unknown. Treg sorting used a CD4+CD25+CD127-/low gate. The CDR3 is 16 residues long. CDR1 DFQATT and CDR2 SNEGSKA come from the germline V gene (reference sequence). J was trimmed by 4 bases and V by 5 bases; bases with no gene match: 10. Regarding the study as a whole: Tumor memory CD4+ T cell TCR gene usage clustered with blood and lymph node memory CD4+ cells and lymph node naive CD4+ cells.

From the 5' RACE reads, TCRdb called clonotypes with MiXCR, one entry per CDR3 protein. The repertoire has 30,000 to 35,000 distinct CDR3 sequences, more than 20% of them found once; the top ten carry about 2.5%. The J gene is TRBJ1-5, the V gene TRBV20-1; 11 nucleotides agree with TRBD1. The specimen was tumor-infiltrating Tregs sorted from the breast tumor. This TCR derives from a female donor with breast cancer. CDR3 residues: CSAPPAGTGGNQPQHF. The CDR3 region has the DNA TGCAGTGCTCCACCCGCCGGGACAGGGGGAAATCAGCCCCAGCATTTT.